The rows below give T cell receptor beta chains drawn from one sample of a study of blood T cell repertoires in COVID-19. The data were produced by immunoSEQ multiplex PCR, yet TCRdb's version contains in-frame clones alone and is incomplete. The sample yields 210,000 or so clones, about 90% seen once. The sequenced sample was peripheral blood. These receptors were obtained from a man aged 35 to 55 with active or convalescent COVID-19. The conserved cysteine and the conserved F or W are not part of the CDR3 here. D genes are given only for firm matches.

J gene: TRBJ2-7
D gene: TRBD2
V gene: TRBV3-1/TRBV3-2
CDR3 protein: ASSVRGPREGSVTYEQY

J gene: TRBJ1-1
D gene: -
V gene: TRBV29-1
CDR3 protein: SVDTGLLNTEAF

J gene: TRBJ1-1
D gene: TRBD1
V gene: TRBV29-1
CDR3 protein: SVQGALLSEAF

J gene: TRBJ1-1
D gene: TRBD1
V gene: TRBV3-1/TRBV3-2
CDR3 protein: ASSQLTGGTEAF

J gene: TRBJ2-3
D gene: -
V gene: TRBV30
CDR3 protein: AWSSGADISTDTQY

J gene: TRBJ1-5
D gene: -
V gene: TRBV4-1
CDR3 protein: ASSQVGGAGGLNQPQH

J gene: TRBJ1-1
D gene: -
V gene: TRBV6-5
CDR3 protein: ASSYSRRVNTEAF

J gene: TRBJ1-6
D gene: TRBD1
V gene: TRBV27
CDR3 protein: ASSLAGTGSPLH

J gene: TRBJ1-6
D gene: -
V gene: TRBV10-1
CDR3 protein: ATPSLIGLYNSPLH

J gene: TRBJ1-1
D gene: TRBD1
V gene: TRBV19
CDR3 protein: ASRSQGVRTEAF

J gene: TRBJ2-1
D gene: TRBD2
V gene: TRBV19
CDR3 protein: ASTETPGLAKINEQF

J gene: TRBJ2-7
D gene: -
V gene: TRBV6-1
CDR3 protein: ASSEGRGSYEQY

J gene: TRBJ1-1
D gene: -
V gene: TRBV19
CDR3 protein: ASGGTEAF

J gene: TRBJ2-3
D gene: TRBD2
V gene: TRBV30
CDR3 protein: AWGSGGAEDTQY

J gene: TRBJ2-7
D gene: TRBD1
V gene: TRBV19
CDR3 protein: ASSIGTGSYEQY

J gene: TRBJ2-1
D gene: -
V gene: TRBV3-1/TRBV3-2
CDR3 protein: ASSQGRGGGFYNEQF

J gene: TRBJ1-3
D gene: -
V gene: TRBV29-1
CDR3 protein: SVEDRHRSPGNTIY

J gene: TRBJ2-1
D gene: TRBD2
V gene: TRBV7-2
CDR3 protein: ASSLEETRGGSDEQF

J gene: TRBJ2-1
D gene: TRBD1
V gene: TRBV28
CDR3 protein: ASSSRNPGQGGSYNEQF

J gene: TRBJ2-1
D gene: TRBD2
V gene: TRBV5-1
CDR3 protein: ASSPGTSGNLYNEQF

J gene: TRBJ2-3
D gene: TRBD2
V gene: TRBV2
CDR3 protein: ASSGFGSGGPTDTQY

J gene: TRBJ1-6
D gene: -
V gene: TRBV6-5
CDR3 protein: ASSYTTGGGNSPLH

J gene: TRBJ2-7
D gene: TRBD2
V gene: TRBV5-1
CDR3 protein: ASSRVTSGSYEQY

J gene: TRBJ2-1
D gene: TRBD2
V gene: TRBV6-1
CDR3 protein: ASSARLAGGPYNEQF

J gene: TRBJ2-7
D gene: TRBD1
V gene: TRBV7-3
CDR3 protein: ASSSQGAGYEQY

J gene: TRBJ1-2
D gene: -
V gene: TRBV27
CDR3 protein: ASSLIAGLNYGYT

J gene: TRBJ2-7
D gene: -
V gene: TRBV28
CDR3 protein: ASSLGGGRLYEQY

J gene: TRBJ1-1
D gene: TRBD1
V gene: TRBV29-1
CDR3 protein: SIGQGDTEAF

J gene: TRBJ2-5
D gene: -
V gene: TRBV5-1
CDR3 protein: ASSDPQGGETQY

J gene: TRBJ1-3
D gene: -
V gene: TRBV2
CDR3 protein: ASSENSSGNTIY

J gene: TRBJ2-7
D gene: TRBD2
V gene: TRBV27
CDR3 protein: ASSLGWREPQDEQY

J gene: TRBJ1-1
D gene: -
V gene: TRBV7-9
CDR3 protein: ASSWGDLMNTEAF

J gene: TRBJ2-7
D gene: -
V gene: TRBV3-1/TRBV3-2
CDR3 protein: ASSPSLYGSRLGEQY

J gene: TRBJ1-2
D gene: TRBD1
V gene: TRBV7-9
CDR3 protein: ASSAGQGATYGYT

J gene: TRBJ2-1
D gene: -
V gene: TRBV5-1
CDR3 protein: ASSLEGVSNEQF

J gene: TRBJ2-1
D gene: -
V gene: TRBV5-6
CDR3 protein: ASAAGMTYNEQF

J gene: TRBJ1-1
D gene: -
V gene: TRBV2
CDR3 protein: ASSFNQGAEAF

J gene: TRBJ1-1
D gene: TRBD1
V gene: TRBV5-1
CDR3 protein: ASSRGQGVPNTEAF

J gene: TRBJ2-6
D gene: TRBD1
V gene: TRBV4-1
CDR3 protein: ASSPDRVGAGANVLT

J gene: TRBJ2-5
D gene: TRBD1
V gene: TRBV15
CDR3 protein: AAGYRGQVGETQY

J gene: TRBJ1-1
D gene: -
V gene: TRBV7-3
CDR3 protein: ASSLTGQGTEAF

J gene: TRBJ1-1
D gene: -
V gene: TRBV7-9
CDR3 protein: ASSLPGRATEAF

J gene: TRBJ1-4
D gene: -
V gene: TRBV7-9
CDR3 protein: ASSFAPSAEEETNEKLF

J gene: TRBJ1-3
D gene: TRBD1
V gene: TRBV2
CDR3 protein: ATTGAARWGNTIY

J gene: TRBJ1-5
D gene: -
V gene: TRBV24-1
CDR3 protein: ATTAGGVPSNQPQH

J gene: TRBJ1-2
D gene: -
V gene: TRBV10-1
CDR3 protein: ASSEAIGSGYT

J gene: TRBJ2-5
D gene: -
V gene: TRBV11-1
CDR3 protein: ASSPGYGETQY

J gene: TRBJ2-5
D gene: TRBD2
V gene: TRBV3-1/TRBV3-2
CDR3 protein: ASSQGLMGLAKETQY

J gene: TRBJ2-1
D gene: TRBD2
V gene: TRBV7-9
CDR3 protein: ASSLRGTSGNEQF

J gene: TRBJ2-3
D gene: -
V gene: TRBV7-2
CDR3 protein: ASRSKIDYQATDTQY

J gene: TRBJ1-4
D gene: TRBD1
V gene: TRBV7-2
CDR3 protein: ASSLDRGDEKLF

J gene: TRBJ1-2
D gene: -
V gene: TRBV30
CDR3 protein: AWSGYRRDSNYGYT

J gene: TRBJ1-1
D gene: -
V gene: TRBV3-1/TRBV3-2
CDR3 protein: ASSLDSWTEAF

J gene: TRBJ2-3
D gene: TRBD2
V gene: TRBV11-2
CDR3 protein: ASSLGHGSGGATDTQY

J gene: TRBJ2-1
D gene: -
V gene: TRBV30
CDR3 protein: AWSRSSYNEQF

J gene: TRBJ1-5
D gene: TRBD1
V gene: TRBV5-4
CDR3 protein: ASSLYRGHPIKLNQPQH

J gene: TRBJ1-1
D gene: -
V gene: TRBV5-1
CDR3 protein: ASSYRGNTEAF

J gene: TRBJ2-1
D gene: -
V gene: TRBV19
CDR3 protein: ASSMLPGLNEQF